The entry below describes one T cell receptor (beta chain). Its antigen is unknown. Individuals with alopecia areata gave both lesional scalp punch biopsies and peripheral blood for collection. T lymphocytes (CD4+ and CD8+) were sorted from PBMCs. RNA, once extracted, was reverse transcribed into cDNA for use as the sequencing template. Repertoires were generated with immunoSEQ multiplex PCR, while TCRdb's copy carries only in-frame clones and drops some. The data contain about 160,000 clones, 85% to 90% of them singletons. These data belong to a study of CD8+ T cells in alopecia areata. Across the study: At a dose of 5 to 10 mg twice daily, oral tofacitinib was given to treated patients. General study points: Between patients, shared TCR sequences were less clear than in mice. This was possibly due in part to HLA diversity in the patient population.

Germline-derived CDR1 and CDR2 are MGHRA and YSYEKL. This CDR3 region has 13 residues. Trimming removed 0 bases from V and 7 bases from J, with 6 bases in between. This sequence joins TRBV4-1 and TRBJ2-2; the D gene could be TRBD1 or TRBD2 (5 bases each). Sequences were derived from CD8+ T cells sorted from blood, sampled at week 0. The sequence derives from a human donor with alopecia areata. As DNA, the CDR3 is TGCGCCAGCAGCCAAGAGGGGGTCGGGGAGCTGTTTTTT. Protein product: CASSQEGVGELFF.